This T cell receptor (beta chain) was sequenced for a study of shared clonotypes between healthy human individuals. Study-level background: Donors consisted of a couple of women and three men between 18 and 49. The study used three CD4 naive, three CD4 memory, two CD8 naive and one CD8 memory plate per donor. General study findings and limits: Sampling involved blood alone; tissue repertoires likely differ. Limitation of the genetic and exposure-history diversity represented came from the few donors.

As regards this clone: Its target is not known.

Germline CDR1 GTSNPN, CDR2 SVGIG (reference sequence). Trimming removed 3 bases at V and 10 bases at J, with 16 bases between. The CDR3 loop spans 13 amino acids. Measured with immunoSEQ multiplex PCR; TCRdb has only the in-frame clones, and not every one. Here the sample spans 2 million to 2.5 million clones, 85% to 95% being singletons. This TCR was sampled from a man between 18 and 35 years old in good health. Some clones in this sample may be carry-over from other donors' samples. The V and J genes are TRBV30 and TRBJ1-5, with D perhaps matching TRBD1 (5 bases). Sequencing was done on a sample of naive CD4+ T cells from PBMCs. The subset: CD45RA+ positively selected. The CDR3: CAWSANAREPQHF. The DNA of the CDR3 is TGTGCCTGGAGCGCAAACGCCAGGGAACCCCAGCATTTT. The full variable domain, its missing parts supplied by reference TRBV30 and TRBJ1-5, is SQTIHQWPATLVQPVGSPLSLECTVEGTSNPNLYWYRQAAGRGLQLLFYSVGIGQISSEVPQNLSASRPQDRQFILSSKKLLLSDSGFYLCAWSANAREPQHFGDGTRLSIL.